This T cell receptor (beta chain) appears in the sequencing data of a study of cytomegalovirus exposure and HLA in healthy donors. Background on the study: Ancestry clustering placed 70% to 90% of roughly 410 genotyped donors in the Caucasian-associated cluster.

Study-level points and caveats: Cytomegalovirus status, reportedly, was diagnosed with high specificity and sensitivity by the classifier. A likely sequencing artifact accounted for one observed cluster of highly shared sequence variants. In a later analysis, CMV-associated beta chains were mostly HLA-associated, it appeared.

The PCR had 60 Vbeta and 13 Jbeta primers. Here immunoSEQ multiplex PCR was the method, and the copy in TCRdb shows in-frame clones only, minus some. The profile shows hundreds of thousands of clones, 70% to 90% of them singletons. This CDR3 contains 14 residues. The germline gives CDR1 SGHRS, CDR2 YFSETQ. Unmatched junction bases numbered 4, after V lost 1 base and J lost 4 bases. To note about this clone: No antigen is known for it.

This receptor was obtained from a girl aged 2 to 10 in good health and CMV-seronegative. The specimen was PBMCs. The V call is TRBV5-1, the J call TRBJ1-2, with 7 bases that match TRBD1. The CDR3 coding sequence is TGCGCCAGCAGCTTGTGGCAGGGGGGCTATGGCTACACCTTC. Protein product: CASSLWQGGYGYTF. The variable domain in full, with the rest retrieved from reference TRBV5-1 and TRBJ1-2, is KAGVTQTPRYLIKTRGQQVTLSCSPISGHRSVSWYQQTPGQGLQFLFEYFSETQRNKGNFPGRFSGRQFSNSRSEMNVSTLELGDSALYLCASSLWQGGYGYTFGSGTRLTVV.